Listed below are T cell receptor beta chains from one sample, sequenced in a study of OX40 agonist ivuxolimab in advanced cancers. Profiled with immunoSEQ multiplex PCR; TCRdb holds only in-frame clones, not every one. The table includes roughly 5,700 clones, 75% to 90% detected once. Sequences were derived from CD4+ or CD8+ T cells sorted from blood, sampled in a trial of the OX40 agonist ivuxolimab. The origin of the receptors is an adult with an advanced solid tumor such as melanoma, head and neck, liver or kidney cancer. CDR3s leave out the opening cysteine and the closing phenylalanine or tryptophan.

v_gene: TRBV11-2
j_gene: TRBJ2-7
CDR3aa: ADSGGSRYEQY

v_gene: TRBV6-1
j_gene: TRBJ2-7
CDR3aa: ASSGSWGERFYEQY

v_gene: TRBV27
j_gene: TRBJ1-2
CDR3aa: ASRETGNGYT

v_gene: TRBV29-1
j_gene: TRBJ2-7
CDR3aa: SVITTDPYEQY

v_gene: TRBV6-6
j_gene: TRBJ1-2
CDR3aa: ASTFVDRDNYGYT

v_gene: TRBV29-1
j_gene: TRBJ2-7
CDR3aa: SVGTASSYERY

v_gene: TRBV9
j_gene: TRBJ1-1
CDR3aa: ASSVGGDTEAF

v_gene: TRBV2
j_gene: TRBJ2-2
CDR3aa: ASPGNTGELF

v_gene: TRBV30
j_gene: TRBJ1-2
CDR3aa: AWSGGLTNYGYT

v_gene: TRBV5-1
j_gene: TRBJ2-1
CDR3aa: ASSLTEREGTSGLYNEQF

v_gene: TRBV25-1
j_gene: TRBJ2-3
CDR3aa: AASASTDTQY

v_gene: TRBV4-1
j_gene: TRBJ2-1
CDR3aa: ASSQYGTASYNEQF

v_gene: TRBV6-6
j_gene: TRBJ2-7
CDR3aa: ASSPLAGGLNEQY

v_gene: TRBV2
j_gene: TRBJ2-5
CDR3aa: ASSDYHRGTETQY

v_gene: TRBV6-1
j_gene: TRBJ2-1
CDR3aa: ASSEVAGGPFEQF

v_gene: TRBV27
j_gene: TRBJ2-7
CDR3aa: ASSLSSGGPPSYEQY

v_gene: TRBV28
j_gene: TRBJ2-7
CDR3aa: ASSPRGVAYEQY

v_gene: TRBV4-1
j_gene: TRBJ2-7
CDR3aa: ASSQGGSSYEQY

v_gene: TRBV7-2
j_gene: TRBJ2-2
CDR3aa: ASSYTGAVRNTGELF

v_gene: TRBV6-1
j_gene: TRBJ1-1
CDR3aa: ASSAFSGTEAF

v_gene: TRBV2
j_gene: TRBJ2-7
CDR3aa: ASRDPDRPPYEQY

v_gene: TRBV7-3
j_gene: TRBJ2-1
CDR3aa: ASSLKVREAGGPHEQF

v_gene: TRBV5-6
j_gene: TRBJ1-2
CDR3aa: ASSSVPGTAYGYT

v_gene: TRBV30
j_gene: TRBJ2-5
CDR3aa: AWSLPPLLETQY

v_gene: TRBV7-3
j_gene: TRBJ2-2
CDR3aa: ASSITSGRGAGELF

v_gene: TRBV7-6
j_gene: TRBJ2-1
CDR3aa: ASSSTQDEQF

v_gene: TRBV5-4
j_gene: TRBJ2-7
CDR3aa: ASSFGSYEQY

v_gene: TRBV10-3
j_gene: TRBJ1-3
CDR3aa: AILGSGNTIY

v_gene: TRBV25-1
j_gene: TRBJ1-1
CDR3aa: ASSEYYSGLDTEAF

v_gene: TRBV28
j_gene: TRBJ2-5
CDR3aa: ASSPLAGGNQETQY

v_gene: TRBV19
j_gene: TRBJ1-1
CDR3aa: ASSIDGTANTEAF

v_gene: TRBV21-1
j_gene: TRBJ2-6
CDR3aa: ASRLQQSRANVLT

v_gene: TRBV2
j_gene: TRBJ2-7
CDR3aa: ASSGGTGEQY

v_gene: TRBV15
j_gene: TRBJ1-2
CDR3aa: ATSRDFPSGYT

v_gene: TRBV9
j_gene: TRBJ2-5
CDR3aa: ASSVVGSQETQY

v_gene: TRBV29-1
j_gene: TRBJ1-4
CDR3aa: SVEDREGDQTNEKLF

v_gene: TRBV2
j_gene: TRBJ1-4
CDR3aa: ATRDRNEKLF

v_gene: TRBV6-1
j_gene: TRBJ2-7
CDR3aa: ASSEGGSYEQY

v_gene: TRBV5-6
j_gene: TRBJ2-5
CDR3aa: ASSSLAVAETQY

v_gene: TRBV10-3
j_gene: TRBJ2-3
CDR3aa: AIREIQGQSTDTQY

v_gene: TRBV2
j_gene: TRBJ2-1
CDR3aa: ASYGAFTDEQF

v_gene: TRBV7-3
j_gene: TRBJ2-3
CDR3aa: ASSLAGGTDTQY

v_gene: TRBV5-1
j_gene: TRBJ1-1
CDR3aa: ASSPDWLNTEAF

v_gene: TRBV6-1
j_gene: TRBJ1-1
CDR3aa: ASSYPGEAF

v_gene: TRBV7-2
j_gene: TRBJ1-4
CDR3aa: ASSFWQINEKLF

v_gene: TRBV10-1
j_gene: TRBJ2-4
CDR3aa: ASSEAGGLAKNIQY

v_gene: TRBV6-6
j_gene: TRBJ1-3
CDR3aa: ASSYGISTGNTIY

v_gene: TRBV10-3
j_gene: TRBJ2-2
CDR3aa: AISESGGSGELF

v_gene: TRBV6-1
j_gene: TRBJ2-7
CDR3aa: ASSAPSGRAEGYEQY

v_gene: TRBV5-1
j_gene: TRBJ1-5
CDR3aa: ASSLDSSGQPQH

v_gene: TRBV7-8
j_gene: TRBJ2-1
CDR3aa: ASSPTSGIIEQF

v_gene: TRBV6-4
j_gene: TRBJ2-2
CDR3aa: ASSSSGRTGELF

v_gene: TRBV6-5
j_gene: TRBJ2-2
CDR3aa: ASSYSESRELF

v_gene: TRBV29-1
j_gene: TRBJ2-1
CDR3aa: SVEADSYNEQF

v_gene: TRBV13
j_gene: TRBJ2-1
CDR3aa: ASSPGERSYNEQF